The clone carrying this T cell receptor (beta chain) appeared a single time. Its antigen is not known. V dropped 5 bases and J dropped 4; count of bases not matched to a gene: 6. The CDR3 runs to 16 residues. CDR1 and CDR2 from the germline V gene are SNHLY and FYNNEI. The sample's treatment: roughly 18 received Ad26.COV2.S at low or high dose, single or two shots; roughly five received placebo; per-sample allocation not given. Material that was analyzed had been drawn on day 63 after the first vaccine or placebo injection. Produced via immunoSEQ multiplex PCR; TCRdb's table is partial and in-frame only. This table has some 320,000 clones, about 82% appearing once. These data belong to a study of Ad26.COV2.S vaccination and SARS-CoV-2 variants. On the study more broadly: Donor was assigned to the Ad26.COV2.S arm of trial COV1001.

Findings and limits, study-wide: Spike-specific TCR breadth was greater after Ad26.COV2.S than placebo.

The receptor was derived from a person aged 18 to 65 who received the Ad26.COV2.S COVID-19 vaccine or a placebo. The input for sequencing was peripheral blood, taken in a trial of Ad26.COV2.S vaccine versus placebo. This chain links TRBV2 with TRBJ2-3; 13 bases line up with TRBD2. The CDR3 protein is CASSRTSGGHADTQYF. As DNA, the CDR3 is TGTGCCAGCAGTCGGACTAGCGGGGGTCACGCAGATACGCAGTATTTT.